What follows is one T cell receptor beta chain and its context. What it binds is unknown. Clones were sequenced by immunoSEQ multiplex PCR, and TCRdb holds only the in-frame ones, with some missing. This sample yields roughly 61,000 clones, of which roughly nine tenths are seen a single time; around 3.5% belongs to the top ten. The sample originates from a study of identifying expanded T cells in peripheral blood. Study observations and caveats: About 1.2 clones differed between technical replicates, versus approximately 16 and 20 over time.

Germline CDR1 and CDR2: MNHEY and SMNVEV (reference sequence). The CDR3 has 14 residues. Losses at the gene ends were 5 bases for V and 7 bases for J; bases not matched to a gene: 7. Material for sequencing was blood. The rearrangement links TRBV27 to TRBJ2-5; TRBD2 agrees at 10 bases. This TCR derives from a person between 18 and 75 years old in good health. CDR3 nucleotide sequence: TGTGCCAGCAGTCCTATATTAGCGGGGGGGACCCAGTACTTC. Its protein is CASSPILAGGTQYF.